This T cell receptor (beta chain) was identified during a study of blood T cell repertoires in COVID-19 (dated by TCRdb to between 2020 and 2021). In terms of the full investigation: Samples from collaborators originated in the United States, Italy and Spain and spanned both the acute and convalescent phases of COVID-19. The material from the prospective study consisted of cDNA or gDNA derived from T cells, B-cell-depleted T cells, or PBMCs. Deeply sampled blood TCRbeta repertoires from subjects exposed to, actively infected with, or recovered from COVID-19 were included in the dataset. The repertoires were released in a freely available public database meant as a resource for research on the immune response to SARS-CoV-2. Samples were obtained from the ongoing ImmuneRACE study (first 160 participants) and from roughly 1,300 subjects provided by 6 global collaborators. Sample metadata almost always included a de-identified subject ID, COVID-19 status, age in years and sex. Where available, HLA class I and class II types were obtained from metadata supplied by the sample provider rather than from assay-based typing. What the research found in general, with its limitations: How much clinical and demographic metadata was included differed by source and by participant, and the metadata was provided uncurated.

The immunoSEQ Assay, a bias-controlled multiplex PCR, was used to amplify TCRbeta CDR3 regions from genomic DNA. Processing in the source paper ran as follows. Within the assay, amplification of reference gene primers was used to estimate how many nucleated cells each sample contained. Sequence reads were collapsed and filtered to measure the absolute abundance of every unique TCRbeta CDR3 rearrangement. For each sample, productive Simpson clonality was calculated by taking the square root of Simpson's diversity index across productive rearrangements. TCRdb's version of the immuneACCESS table is confined to in-frame rearrangements and falls short of the full clone set. An unresolved V gene accounts for under half of the shortfall where checked; the remainder is of unknown origin. Clonal size and the V and J genes are those of that table, whereas D and trimming came from the DNA. Counted in this sample were fewer than 400,000 clones; about nine tenths of them appeared once. The ten largest clones capture 1.8% of the sample.

For this clone: Its specific antigen is unknown. The record has no base qualities; no much larger clone is one base away.

At one collaborating source in Seattle, patients were enrolled during active infection and were followed longitudinally through the course of disease. Whole blood was collected in K2EDTA tubes by collaborating institutions according to the institutions' own protocols. For TCRbeta analysis, collaborator samples were shipped as frozen whole blood, as isolated PBMCs, or as DNA extracted from either sample type. The germline V gene specifies SGHVS as CDR1 and FQNEAQ as CDR2. The germline V end is reduced by 5 bases and the J end by 3 bases; junction bases left unmatched: 5. Including the terminal cysteine and phenylalanine, the CDR3 comprises 15 residues. The sequence is cut down to CDR3 DNA, 45 bases in frame from base 1.

The sequenced sample was peripheral blood. This sequence was found in a woman aged 25 to 39 with COVID-19, enrolled during active disease. The V and J segments used are TRBV7-8 and TRBJ1-5; 9 of the junction bases match TRBD1. The CDR3 amino acid sequence is: CASSPGTGNNQPQHF. The DNA sequence is given as TGTGCCAGCAGCCCCGGGACAGGGAACAATCAGCCCCAGCATTTT.